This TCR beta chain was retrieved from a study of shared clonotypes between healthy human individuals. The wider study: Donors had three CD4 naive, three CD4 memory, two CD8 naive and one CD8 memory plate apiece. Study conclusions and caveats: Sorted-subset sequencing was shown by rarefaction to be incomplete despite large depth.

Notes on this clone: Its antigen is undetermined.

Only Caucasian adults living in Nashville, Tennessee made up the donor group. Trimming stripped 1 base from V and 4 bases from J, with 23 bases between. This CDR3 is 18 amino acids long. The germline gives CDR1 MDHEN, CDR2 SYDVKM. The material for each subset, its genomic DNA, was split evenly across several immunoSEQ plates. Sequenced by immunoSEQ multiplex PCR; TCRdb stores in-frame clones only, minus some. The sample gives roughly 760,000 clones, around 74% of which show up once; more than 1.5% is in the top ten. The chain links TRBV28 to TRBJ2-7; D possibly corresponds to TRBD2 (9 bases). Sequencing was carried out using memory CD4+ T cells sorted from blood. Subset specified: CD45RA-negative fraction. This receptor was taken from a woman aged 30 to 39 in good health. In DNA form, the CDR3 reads TGTGCCAGCAGTTTATTATCGCTAGCGGGACAGGTCGGATACGAGCAGTACTTC. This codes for CASSLLSLAGQVGYEQYF.